This T cell receptor beta chain was retrieved from a study of blood T cell repertoires in COVID-19. Study at large: Acute and convalescent COVID-19 specimens originated in the United States, Italy and Spain. The analysed material was cDNA or gDNA that came from T cells, B-cell-depleted T cells, or PBMCs.

Original analysis: By means of reference gene primer amplification, nucleated cell counts were estimated. Here immunoSEQ multiplex PCR was the method, and the copy in TCRdb shows in-frame clones only, minus some. The V and J calls and clone size are taken from that table; D and trimming were inferred from the DNA. The sample holds around 58,000 clones, over 65% seen once. V was trimmed by 4 bases and J by 4 bases, leaving 10 bases between them. The CDR3 is 13 amino acids. Germline V gives CDR1 SSHAT, CDR2 FNYEAQ (reference sequence). The clonotype was recovered from a human donor in a cohort sampled during active COVID-19. What was sequenced was peripheral blood. The rearrangement joins TRBV7-7 to TRBJ1-1, with D unclear. Here the CDR3 reads CASSSTTSTEAFF. In nucleotides, the CDR3 is TGTGCCAGCAGCTCCACTACCAGCACTGAAGCTTTCTTT.